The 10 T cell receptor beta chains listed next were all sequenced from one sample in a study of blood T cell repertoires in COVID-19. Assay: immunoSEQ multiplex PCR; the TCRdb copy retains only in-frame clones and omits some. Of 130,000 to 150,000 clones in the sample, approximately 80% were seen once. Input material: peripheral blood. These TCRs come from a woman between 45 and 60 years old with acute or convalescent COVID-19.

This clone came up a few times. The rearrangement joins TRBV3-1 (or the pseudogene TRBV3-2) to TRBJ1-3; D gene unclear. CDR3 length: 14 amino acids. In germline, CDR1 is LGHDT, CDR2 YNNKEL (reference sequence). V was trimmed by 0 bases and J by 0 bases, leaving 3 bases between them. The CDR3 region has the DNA TGTGCCAGCAGCCAAGATCTCTCTGGAAACACCATATATTTT. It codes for CASSQDLSGNTIYF.

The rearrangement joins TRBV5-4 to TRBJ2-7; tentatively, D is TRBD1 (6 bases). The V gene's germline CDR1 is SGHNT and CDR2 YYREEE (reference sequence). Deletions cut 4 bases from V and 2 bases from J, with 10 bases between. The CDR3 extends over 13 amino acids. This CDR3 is CASSQGDTYEQYF. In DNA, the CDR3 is TGTGCCAGCAGCCAAGGGGACACCTACGAGCAGTACTTC.

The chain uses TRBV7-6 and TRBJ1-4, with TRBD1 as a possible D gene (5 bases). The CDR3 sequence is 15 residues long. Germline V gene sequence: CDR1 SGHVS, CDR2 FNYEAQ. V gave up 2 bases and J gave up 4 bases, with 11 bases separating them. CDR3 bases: TGTGCCAGCAGCTTAACGGGGGGGGTTAATGAAAAACTGTTTTTT. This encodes CASSLTGGVNEKLFF.

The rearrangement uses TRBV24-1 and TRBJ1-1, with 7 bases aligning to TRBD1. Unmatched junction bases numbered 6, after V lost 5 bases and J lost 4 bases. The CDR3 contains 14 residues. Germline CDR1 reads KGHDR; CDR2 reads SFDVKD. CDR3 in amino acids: CATSGLQGTTEAFF. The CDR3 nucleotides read TGTGCCACCAGTGGACTACAGGGGACCACTGAAGCTTTCTTT.

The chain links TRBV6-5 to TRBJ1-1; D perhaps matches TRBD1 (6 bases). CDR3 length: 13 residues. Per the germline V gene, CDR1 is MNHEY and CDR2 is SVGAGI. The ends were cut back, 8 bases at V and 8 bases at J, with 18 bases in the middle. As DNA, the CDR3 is TGTGCCAGCTCCGGGACAAGAGTTTCAGAAGCTTTCTTT. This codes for CASSGTRVSEAFF.

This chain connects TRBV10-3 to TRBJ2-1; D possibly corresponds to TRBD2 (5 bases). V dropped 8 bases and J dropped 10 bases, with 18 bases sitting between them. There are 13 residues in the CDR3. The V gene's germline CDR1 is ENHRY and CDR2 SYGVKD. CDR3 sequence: CAIASAAPGEQFF. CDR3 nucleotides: TGTGCCATCGCTTCGGCGGCCCCGGGGGAGCAGTTCTTC.

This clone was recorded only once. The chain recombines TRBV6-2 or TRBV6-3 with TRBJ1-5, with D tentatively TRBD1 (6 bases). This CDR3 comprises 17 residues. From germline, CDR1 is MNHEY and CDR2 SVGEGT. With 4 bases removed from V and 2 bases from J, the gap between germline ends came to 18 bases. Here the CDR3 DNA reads TGTGCCAGCAGTTTTCCTTCCAACAGGGATCGCAATCAGCCCCAGCATTTT. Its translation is CASSFPSNRDRNQPQHF.

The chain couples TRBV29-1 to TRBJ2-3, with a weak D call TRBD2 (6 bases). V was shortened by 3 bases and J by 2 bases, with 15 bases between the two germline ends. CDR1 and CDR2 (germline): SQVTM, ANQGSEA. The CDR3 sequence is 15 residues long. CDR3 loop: CSVEGGGDLTDTQYF. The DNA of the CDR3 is TGCAGCGTTGAGGGGGGTGGGGACCTCACAGATACGCAGTATTTT.

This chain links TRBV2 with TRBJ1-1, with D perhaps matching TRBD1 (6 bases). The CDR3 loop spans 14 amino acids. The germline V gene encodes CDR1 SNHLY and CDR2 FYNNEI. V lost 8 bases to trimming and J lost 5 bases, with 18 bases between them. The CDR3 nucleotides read TGTGCCAGCCGGGAGGCTCCAGGGGTAACTGAAGCTTTCTTT. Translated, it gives CASREAPGVTEAFF.

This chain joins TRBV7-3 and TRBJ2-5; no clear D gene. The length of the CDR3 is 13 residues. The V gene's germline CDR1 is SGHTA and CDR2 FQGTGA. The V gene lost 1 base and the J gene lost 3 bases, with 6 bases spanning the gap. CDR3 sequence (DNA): TGTGCCAGCAGCTTAAATACAAAAGAGACCCAGTACTTC. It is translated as CASSLNTKETQYF. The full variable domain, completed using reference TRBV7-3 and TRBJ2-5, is GAGVSQTPSNKVTEKGKYVELRCDPISGHTALYWYRQSLGQGPEFLIYFQGTGAADDSGLPNDRFFAVRPEGSVSTLKIQRTERGDSAVYLCASSLNTKETQYFGPGTRLLVL.